The clone carrying this TCR beta chain was found many times. The antigen is unknown. The data stem from a study of post-analysis software for immune sequencing data. Study information: Relapsing-remitting, secondary progressive and progressive-relapsing forms of multiple sclerosis all featured among disease courses.

Unique molecular identifiers were present in the TCR beta cDNA libraries. When 1 to 10 million T cells were used, they gave some 540,000 cDNA molecules. TCRdb called the PCR reads again in MiXCR, with one record for every CDR3 protein. The repertoire holds hundreds of thousands of distinct CDR3 sequences, about 38% seen once, with 4.5% to 5.5% in the top ten. Study-level findings and limits: The F measure placed samples prepared in the same batch into strongly shared clusters. TRBV segments more frequent in patients than in controls numbered five and included TRBV5-6, TRBV5-1 and TRBV20-1. Controls' normalized Chao1 diversity significantly exceeded that of multiple sclerosis patients.

V was cut by 4 bases and J by 2 bases, with 8 bases left in between. The germline V gene has CDR1 ENHRY and CDR2 SYGVKD. The CDR3 is made up of 13 amino acids. Sample: blood. This clonotype originated in a girl aged 5 to 17 with multiple sclerosis. This chain uses TRBV10-3 with TRBJ1-2; D not certain. The CDR3 region is CAISGTANYGYTF. The CDR3 DNA is TGTGCCATCAGTGGGACGGCCAACTATGGCTACACCTTC.